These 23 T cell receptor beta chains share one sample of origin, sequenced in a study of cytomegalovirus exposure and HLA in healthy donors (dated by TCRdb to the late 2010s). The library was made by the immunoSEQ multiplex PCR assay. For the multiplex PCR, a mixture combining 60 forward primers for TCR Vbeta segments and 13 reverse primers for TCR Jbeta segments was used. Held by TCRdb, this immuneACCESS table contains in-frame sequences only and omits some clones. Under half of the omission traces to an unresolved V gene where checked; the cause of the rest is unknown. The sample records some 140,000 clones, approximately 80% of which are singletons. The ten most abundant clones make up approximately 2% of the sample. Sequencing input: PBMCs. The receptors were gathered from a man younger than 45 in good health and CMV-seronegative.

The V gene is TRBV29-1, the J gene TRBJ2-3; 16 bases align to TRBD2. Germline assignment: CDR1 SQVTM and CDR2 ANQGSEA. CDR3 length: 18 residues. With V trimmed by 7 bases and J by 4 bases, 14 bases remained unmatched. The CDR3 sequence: CSAHRGTSGRASSDTQYF. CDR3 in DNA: TGCAGCGCTCACAGGGGGACTAGCGGGAGGGCCAGCTCAGATACGCAGTATTTT.

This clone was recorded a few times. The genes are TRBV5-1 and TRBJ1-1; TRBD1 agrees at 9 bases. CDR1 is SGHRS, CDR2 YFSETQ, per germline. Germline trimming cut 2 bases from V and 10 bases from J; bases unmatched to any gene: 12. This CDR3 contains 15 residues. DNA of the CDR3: TGCGCCAGCAGCTTCAATTCAAGACAGGGGGGTAGAGCTTTCTTT. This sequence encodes CASSFNSRQGGRAFF.

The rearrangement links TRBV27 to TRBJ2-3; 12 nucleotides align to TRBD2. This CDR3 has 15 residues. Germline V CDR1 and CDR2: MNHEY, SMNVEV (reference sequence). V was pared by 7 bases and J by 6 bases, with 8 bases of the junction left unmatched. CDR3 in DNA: TGTGCCAGCATCCCCCGACTAGCGGGAGCCGATACGCAGTATTTT. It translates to CASIPRLAGADTQYF.

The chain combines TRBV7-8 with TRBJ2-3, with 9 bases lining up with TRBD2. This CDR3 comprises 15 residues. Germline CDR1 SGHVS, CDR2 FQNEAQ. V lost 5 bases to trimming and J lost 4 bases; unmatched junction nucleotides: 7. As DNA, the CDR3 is TGTGCCAGCAGCCTTAGCGGGAGTGGCGCAGATACGCAGTATTTT. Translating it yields CASSLSGSGADTQYF.

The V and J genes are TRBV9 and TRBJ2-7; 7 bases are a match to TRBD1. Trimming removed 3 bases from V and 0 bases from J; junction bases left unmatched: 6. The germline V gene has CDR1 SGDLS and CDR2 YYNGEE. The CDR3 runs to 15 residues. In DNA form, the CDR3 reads TGTGCCAGCAGCGCAGGGACAGACTCCTCCTACGAGCAGTACTTC. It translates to CASSAGTDSSYEQYF.

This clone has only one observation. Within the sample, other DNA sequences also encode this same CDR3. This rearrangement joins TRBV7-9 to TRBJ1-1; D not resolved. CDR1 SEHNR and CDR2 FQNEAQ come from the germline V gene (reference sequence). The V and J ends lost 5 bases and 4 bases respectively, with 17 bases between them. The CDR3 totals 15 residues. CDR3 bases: TGTGCCAGCAGCCTCTTGGGAGGGATCGGCACTGAAGCTTTCTTT. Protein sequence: CASSLLGGIGTEAFF.

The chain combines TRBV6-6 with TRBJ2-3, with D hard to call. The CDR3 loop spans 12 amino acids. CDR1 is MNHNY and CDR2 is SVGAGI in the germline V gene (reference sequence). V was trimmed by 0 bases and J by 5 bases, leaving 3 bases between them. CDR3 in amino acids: CASSYSRDTQYF. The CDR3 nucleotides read TGTGCCAGCAGTTACTCGCGAGATACGCAGTATTTT.

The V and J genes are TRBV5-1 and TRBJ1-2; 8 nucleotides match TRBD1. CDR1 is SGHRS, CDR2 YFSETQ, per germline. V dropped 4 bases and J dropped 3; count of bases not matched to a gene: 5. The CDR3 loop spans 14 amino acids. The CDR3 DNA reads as TGCGCCAGCAGCCCGGGACAGGCTTACTATGGCTACACCTTC. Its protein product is CASSPGQAYYGYTF.

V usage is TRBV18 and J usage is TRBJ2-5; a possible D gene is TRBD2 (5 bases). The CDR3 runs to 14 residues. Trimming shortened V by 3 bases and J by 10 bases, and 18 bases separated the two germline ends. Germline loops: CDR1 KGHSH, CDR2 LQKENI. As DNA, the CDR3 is TGTGCCAGCTCACCGCCCTCCGTCTCGGGGTTCCAGTACTTC. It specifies CASSPPSVSGFQYF. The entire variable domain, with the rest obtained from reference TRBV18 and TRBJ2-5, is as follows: NAGVMQNPRHLVRRRGQEARLRCSPMKGHSHVYWYRQLPEEGLKFMVYLQKENIIDESGMPKERFSAEFPKEGPSILRIQQVVRGDSAAYFCASSPPSVSGFQYFGPGTRLLVL.

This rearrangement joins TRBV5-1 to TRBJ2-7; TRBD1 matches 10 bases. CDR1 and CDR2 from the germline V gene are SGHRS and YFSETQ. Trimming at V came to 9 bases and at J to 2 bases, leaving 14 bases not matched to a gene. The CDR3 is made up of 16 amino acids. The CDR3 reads CATGTGANSRPYEQYF. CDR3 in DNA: TGCGCCACGGGGACAGGGGCCAATTCGCGTCCCTACGAGCAGTACTTC.

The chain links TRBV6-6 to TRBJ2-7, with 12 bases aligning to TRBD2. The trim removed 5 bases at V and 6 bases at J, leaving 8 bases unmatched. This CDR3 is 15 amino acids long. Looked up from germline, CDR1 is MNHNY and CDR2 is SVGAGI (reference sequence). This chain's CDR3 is CASSRRLAGVGEQYF. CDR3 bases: TGTGCCAGCAGTCGCCGACTAGCGGGAGTCGGCGAGCAGTACTTC.

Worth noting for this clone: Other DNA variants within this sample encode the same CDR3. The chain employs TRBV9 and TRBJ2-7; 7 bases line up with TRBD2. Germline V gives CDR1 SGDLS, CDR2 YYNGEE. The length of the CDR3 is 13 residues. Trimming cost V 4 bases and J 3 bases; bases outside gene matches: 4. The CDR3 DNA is TGTGCCAGCAGCCCTCCGGGGGGCTACGAGCAGTACTTC. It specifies CASSPPGGYEQYF.

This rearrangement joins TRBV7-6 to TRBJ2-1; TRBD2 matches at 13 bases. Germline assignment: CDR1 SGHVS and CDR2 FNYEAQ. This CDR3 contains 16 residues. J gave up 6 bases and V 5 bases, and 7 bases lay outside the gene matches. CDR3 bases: TGTGCCAGCAGCCCACGACTAGCGGGAGGCCTCAATGAGCAGTTCTTC. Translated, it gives CASSPRLAGGLNEQFF.

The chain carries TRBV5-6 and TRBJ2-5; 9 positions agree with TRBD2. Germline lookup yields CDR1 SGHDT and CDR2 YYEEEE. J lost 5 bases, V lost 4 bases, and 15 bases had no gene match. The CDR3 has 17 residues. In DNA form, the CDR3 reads TGTGCCAGCAGCCGAGGGTTATCGCGGGAGGGTTGGGAGACCCAGTACTTC. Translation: CASSRGLSREGWETQYF.

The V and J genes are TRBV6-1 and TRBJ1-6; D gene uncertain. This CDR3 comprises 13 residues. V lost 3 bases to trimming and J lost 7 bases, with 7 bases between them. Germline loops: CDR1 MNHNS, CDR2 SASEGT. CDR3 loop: CASSEGRNSPLHF. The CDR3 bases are TGTGCCAGCAGTGAGGGCAGAAATTCACCCCTCCACTTT.

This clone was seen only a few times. CDR3 region: CASSLLHGGGTEAFF. In DNA, the CDR3 is TGTGCCAGCAGTTTGTTGCACGGGGGTGGGACTGAAGCTTTCTTT. The rearrangement uses TRBV28 and TRBJ1-1, with D possibly matching TRBD1 (5 bases). V lost 3 bases, J lost 5 bases, and 16 bases lay in between. Germline V gene data show CDR1 as MDHEN and CDR2 as SYDVKM. This CDR3 has 15 amino acids. The full variable domain, in which reference TRBV28 and TRBJ1-1 provide the parts outside the CDR3, is DVKVTQSSRYLVKRTGEKVFLECVQDMDHENMFWYRQDPGLGLRLIYFSYDVKMKEKGDIPEGYSVSREKKERFSLILESASTNQTSMYLCASSLLHGGGTEAFFGQGTRLTVV.

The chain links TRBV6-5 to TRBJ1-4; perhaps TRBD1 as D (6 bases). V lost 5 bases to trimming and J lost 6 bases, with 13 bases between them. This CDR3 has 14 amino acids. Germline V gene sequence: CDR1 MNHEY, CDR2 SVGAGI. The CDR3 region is CASSEQGLDEKLFF. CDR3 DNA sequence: TGTGCCAGCAGTGAACAGGGTCTGGATGAAAAACTGTTTTTT.

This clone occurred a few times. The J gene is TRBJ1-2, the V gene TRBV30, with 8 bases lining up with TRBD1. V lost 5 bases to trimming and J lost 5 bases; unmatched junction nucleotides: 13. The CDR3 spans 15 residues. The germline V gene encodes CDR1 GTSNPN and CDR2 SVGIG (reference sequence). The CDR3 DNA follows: TGTGCCTGGGAAAAAGGACAGGGAACGACGTATGGCTACACCTTC. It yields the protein CAWEKGQGTTYGYTF.

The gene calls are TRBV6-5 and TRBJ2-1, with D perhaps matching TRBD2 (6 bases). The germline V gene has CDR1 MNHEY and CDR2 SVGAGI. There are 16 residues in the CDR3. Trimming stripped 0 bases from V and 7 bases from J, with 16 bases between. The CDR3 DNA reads TGTGCCAGCAGTTACTCGGTAACGGGAGCTAGGAATGAGCAGTTCTTC. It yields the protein CASSYSVTGARNEQFF.

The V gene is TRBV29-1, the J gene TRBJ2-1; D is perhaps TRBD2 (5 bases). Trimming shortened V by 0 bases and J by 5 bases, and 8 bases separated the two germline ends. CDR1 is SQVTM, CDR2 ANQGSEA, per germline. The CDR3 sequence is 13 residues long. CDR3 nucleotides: TGCAGCGTTGAAGAGGGAGTTCACAATGAGCAGTTCTTC. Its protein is CSVEEGVHNEQFF.

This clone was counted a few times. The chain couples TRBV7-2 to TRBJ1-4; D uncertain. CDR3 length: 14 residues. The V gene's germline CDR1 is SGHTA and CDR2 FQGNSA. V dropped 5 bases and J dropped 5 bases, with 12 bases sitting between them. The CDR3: CASSLTNMNEKLFF. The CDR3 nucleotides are TGTGCCAGCAGCCTAACGAATATGAATGAAAAACTGTTTTTT.

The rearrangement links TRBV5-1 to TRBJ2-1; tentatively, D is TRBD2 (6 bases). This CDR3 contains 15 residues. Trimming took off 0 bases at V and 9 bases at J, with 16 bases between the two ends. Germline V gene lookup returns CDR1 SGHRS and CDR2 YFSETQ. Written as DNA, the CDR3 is TGCGCCAGCAGCTTGGGAGGGACTGGTCCATCTGAGCAGTTCTTC. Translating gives CASSLGGTGPSEQFF. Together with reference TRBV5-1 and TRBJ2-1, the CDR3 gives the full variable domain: KAGVTQTPRYLIKTRGQQVTLSCSPISGHRSVSWYQQTPGQGLQFLFEYFSETQRNKGNFPGRFSGRQFSNSRSEMNVSTLELGDSALYLCASSLGGTGPSEQFFGPGTRLTVL.

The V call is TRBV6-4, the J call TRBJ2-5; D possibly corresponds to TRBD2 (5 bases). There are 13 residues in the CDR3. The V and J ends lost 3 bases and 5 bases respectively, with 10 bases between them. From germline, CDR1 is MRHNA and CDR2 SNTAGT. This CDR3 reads CASSELRGETQYF. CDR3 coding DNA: TGTGCCAGCAGTGAACTCCGAGGGGAGACCCAGTACTTC.